The clone carrying this T cell receptor beta chain was found many times. Its antigen is unidentified. The germline CDR1 and CDR2 sequences are LNHNV and YYDKDF (reference sequence). The V end was cut by 8 bases, the J end by 8 bases, with 15 bases between. This CDR3 is 12 amino acids long. TCRdb reanalysed the 5' RACE reads using MiXCR and keeps one entry per CDR3 protein. The table includes about 700,000 distinct CDR3 sequences, around 5.7% detected once. Everyone who donated was a healthy Caucasian. The sample is drawn from a study of identical twins. Study-wide findings and caveats: Recombination models fit unrelated individuals' TCR alpha sharing but underestimated twins'. Conclusions rested on cross-sectional statistics rather than following the same donors.

This chain joins TRBV15 and TRBJ1-2; tentatively, D is TRBD1 (5 bases). The sequenced material came from naive T cells sorted from blood. This TCR was sampled from a young man in good health. CDR3 residues: CATGRGFQGYTF. CDR3 DNA: TGTGCCACCGGAAGGGGCTTCCAGGGCTACACCTTC.